The 27 T cell receptor beta chains below were found in one sample sequenced in a study of blood T cell repertoires in COVID-19. The protocol was immunoSEQ multiplex PCR, while the TCRdb copy is restricted to in-frame clones and leaves out a portion. The table shows 200,000 to 250,000 clones, with more than 75% occurring only once. The material sequenced was peripheral blood. These receptors all come from a human donor in a cohort sampled during active COVID-19.

Written as DNA, the CDR3 is TGTGCCAGCAGTGCAGGACACGAGCTTTACTATGGCTACACCTTC. Translated, it gives CASSAGHELYYGYTF. The V call is TRBV5-4, the J call TRBJ1-2, with D maybe TRBD1 (5 bases). V gave up 5 bases and J gave up 3 bases, with 17 bases separating them. From germline, CDR1 is SGHNT and CDR2 YYREEE (reference sequence). The CDR3 totals 15 residues. Full variable domain (outside the CDR3, taken from reference TRBV5-4 and TRBJ1-2): ETGVTQSPTHLIKTRGQQVTLRCSSQSGHNTVSWYQQALGQGPQFIFQYYREEENGRGNFPPRFSGLQFPNYSSELNVNALELDDSALYLCASSAGHELYYGYTFGSGTRLTVV.

V is TRBV5-1 and J is TRBJ2-1; 11 bases agree with TRBD2. There are 18 residues in the CDR3. Germline-derived CDR1 and CDR2 are SGHRS and YFSETQ. Trimming cost V 5 bases and J 4 bases; bases outside gene matches: 14. In DNA form, the CDR3 reads TGCGCCAGCAGTTTACAGACTAGCGGGGTACCCTTTTACAATGAGCAGTTCTTC. Translating gives CASSLQTSGVPFYNEQFF.

The chain couples TRBV24-1 to TRBJ2-7, with D maybe TRBD2 (5 bases). The CDR3 has 12 residues. Germline CDR1 KGHDR, CDR2 SFDVKD. Deletions cut 3 bases from V and 3 bases from J, with 5 bases between. The CDR3 nucleotides are TGTGCCACCAGTGATGCGGGCTACGAGCAGTACTTC. As protein: CATSDAGYEQYF.

V usage is TRBV24-1 and J usage is TRBJ2-1; 7 bases fit TRBD1. V lost 4 bases to trimming and J lost 4 bases; unmatched junction nucleotides: 6. This CDR3 contains 15 residues. Germline values: CDR1 KGHDR, CDR2 SFDVKD. This chain's CDR3 is CATSEMDRRYNEQFF. As DNA, the CDR3 is TGTGCCACCAGTGAAATGGACAGGCGATACAATGAGCAGTTCTTC.

The chain combines TRBV24-1 with TRBJ2-1, with D perhaps TRBD1 (5 bases). CDR1 and CDR2 (germline): KGHDR, SFDVKD. Trimming removed 3 bases from V and 0 bases from J, with 14 bases in between. The CDR3 totals 17 residues. CDR3 nucleotide sequence: TGTGCCACCAGTGATCCAAGGGGCGCCAGCTCCTACAATGAGCAGTTCTTC. Residues: CATSDPRGASSYNEQFF.

The rearrangement joins TRBV11-2 to TRBJ2-1; the match to TRBD2 covers 13 bases. This CDR3 is built from 19 residues. Germline loops: CDR1 SGHAT, CDR2 FQNNGV. Unmatched junction bases numbered 10, after V lost 5 bases and J lost 0 bases. The CDR3, as DNA: TGTGCCAGCAGCCGCCCACTAGCGGGGGGGATCGGCTCCTACAATGAGCAGTTCTTC. As protein: CASSRPLAGGIGSYNEQFF.

The chain has TRBV6-1 and TRBJ1-2, with D perhaps matching TRBD1 (5 bases). Trimming removed 0 bases at V and 6 bases at J, with 17 bases between. Germline CDR1 is MNHNS and CDR2 is SASEGT. The CDR3 sequence is 16 residues long. CDR3 loop: CASSEAETPRGDGYTF. The CDR3 nucleotides read TGTGCCAGCAGTGAAGCGGAGACTCCCCGGGGGGATGGCTACACCTTC.

This chain connects TRBV6-5 to TRBJ1-5; D not certain. This CDR3 is built from 13 residues. V lost 6 bases and J 0 bases, leaving 6 bases between the germline ends. CDR1 is MNHEY, CDR2 SVGAGI, per germline. The CDR3 DNA sequence: TGTGCCAGCAGCACAATTAGCAATCAGCCCCAGCATTTT. It encodes CASSTISNQPQHF.

The chain employs TRBV6-5 and TRBJ1-1; D is uncertain. V was clipped by 6 bases and J by 4 bases, with 15 bases between them. CDR3 length equals 14 residues. Germline V gene sequence: CDR1 MNHEY, CDR2 SVGAGI. The CDR3 bases are TGTGCCAGCAGCGATTTAGGCCGGGGCACTGAAGCTTTCTTT. Its protein is CASSDLGRGTEAFF.

The V and J genes are TRBV6-1 and TRBJ1-4, with D unclear. Germline V gives CDR1 MNHNS, CDR2 SASEGT. The V and J ends lost 2 bases and 7 bases respectively, with 14 bases between them. The CDR3 runs 15 residues. CDR3 in amino acids: CASSESWTEGEKLFF. The CDR3 DNA is TGTGCCAGCAGTGAATCATGGACCGAGGGTGAAAAACTGTTTTTT.

The V call is TRBV5-4, the J call TRBJ1-1, with D unresolved. The V and J ends lost 0 bases and 0 bases respectively, with 6 bases between them. Germline lookup yields CDR1 SGHNT and CDR2 YYREEE (reference sequence). CDR3 size: 14 residues. The CDR3 nucleotides read TGTGCCAGCAGCTTGGACATAATGAACACTGAAGCTTTCTTT. Translated: CASSLDIMNTEAFF.

V usage is TRBV30 and J usage is TRBJ1-1, with unresolved D. The germline CDR1 and CDR2 sequences are GTSNPN and SVGIG (reference sequence). The CDR3 runs to 14 residues. V was clipped by 3 bases and J by 5 bases, with 16 bases between them. The CDR3 DNA follows: TGTGCCTGGAGGAGGCAGCCAGAAGGAACTGAAGCTTTCTTT. Protein: CAWRRQPEGTEAFF.

The chain uses TRBV6-5 and TRBJ2-1, with 10 bases identical to TRBD2. V was pared by 0 bases and J by 3 bases, with 2 bases of the junction left unmatched. The CDR3 totals 16 residues. From germline, CDR1 is MNHEY and CDR2 SVGAGI. CDR3 sequence: CASSYSGTSDYNEQFF. CDR3 DNA sequence: TGTGCCAGCAGTTACTCCGGGACTAGCGACTACAATGAGCAGTTCTTC.

This clone was seen once. The genes are TRBV24-1 and TRBJ1-1; D is unclear. The germline gives CDR1 KGHDR, CDR2 SFDVKD. The V end was cut by 0 bases, the J end by 3 bases, with 25 bases between. The CDR3 runs to 20 residues. The CDR3 nucleotides read TGTGCCACCAGTGATTTGCACCGGGGAGGGAGGTACCCAGAGGACACTGAAGCTTTCTTT. Translated: CATSDLHRGGRYPEDTEAFF.

V gene TRBV5-1 combines with J gene TRBJ2-3; weak D call: TRBD2 (6 bases). The CDR3 covers 15 residues. CDR1 SGHRS and CDR2 YFSETQ come from the germline V gene. V lost 7 bases and J 1 base, leaving 16 bases between the germline ends. The CDR3 is CASGAGGRGTDTQYF. CDR3 in DNA: TGCGCCAGCGGAGCAGGAGGGCGGGGCACAGATACGCAGTATTTT.

This clone appeared a few times. CDR3 residues: CASRNRGQKDEKLFF. The CDR3 DNA is TGTGCCAGTAGAAACCGGGGACAGAAGGATGAAAAACTGTTTTTT. The chain joins TRBV19 to TRBJ1-4; 7 bases line up with TRBD1. CDR3 length: 15 residues. Germline-derived CDR1 and CDR2 are LNHDA and SQIVND (reference sequence). Trimming at V came to 6 bases and at J to 6 bases, leaving 10 bases not matched to a gene.

This chain uses TRBV27 with TRBJ1-1; D unresolved. Per germline, CDR1 MNHEY and CDR2 SMNVEV (reference sequence). The CDR3 consists of 13 residues. The V and J ends lost 5 bases and 4 bases respectively, with 11 bases between them. The CDR3 bases are TGTGCCAGCAGTACCCAGGCCCGCACTGAAGCTTTCTTT. Residues: CASSTQARTEAFF.

The V call is TRBV10-2, the J call TRBJ2-5; D may be TRBD1 (5 bases). This CDR3 is built from 13 residues. Germline-derived CDR1 and CDR2 are WSHSY and SAAADI. The V and J ends lost 7 bases and 2 bases respectively, with 11 bases between them. The CDR3: CASKGQPQETQYF. Written as DNA, the CDR3 is TGCGCCAGCAAAGGACAACCGCAAGAGACCCAGTACTTC.

The chain has TRBV7-9 and TRBJ2-7; possible D gene TRBD2, 6 bases. Germline assignment: CDR1 SEHNR and CDR2 FQNEAQ (reference sequence). Trimming left V 5 bases short and J 2 bases short, with 16 bases between. The CDR3 is 15 amino acids. CDR3 nucleotide sequence: TGTGCCAGCAGCCCCCTAGCGAACCCAACCTACGAGCAGTACTTC. The encoded protein is CASSPLANPTYEQYF.

This clone was counted a few times. The chain employs TRBV2 and TRBJ1-1; D gene unclear. CDR3 length: 11 amino acids. Germline lookup yields CDR1 SNHLY and CDR2 FYNNEI. Deletions cut 1 base from V and 11 bases from J, with 8 bases between. The CDR3: CASSEGGLAFF. The CDR3, as DNA: TGTGCCAGCAGTGAAGGAGGTTTGGCTTTCTTT. The full variable domain, in which reference TRBV2 and TRBJ1-1 provide the parts outside the CDR3, is EPEVTQTPSHQVTQMGQEVILRCVPISNHLYFYWYRQILGQKVEFLVSFYNNEISEKSEIFDDQFSVERPDGSNFTLKIRSTKLEDSAMYFCASSEGGLAFFGQGTRLTVV.

This sequence joins TRBV6-8 and TRBJ2-1; 10 positions match TRBD1. Per germline, CDR1 MNHGY and CDR2 SAAAGT. Germline trimming cut 0 bases from V and 6 bases from J; bases unmatched to any gene: 17. The CDR3 runs 20 residues. CDR3 sequence reads: CASSYSPGQGEIVRSNEQFF. CDR3 nucleotides: TGTGCCAGCAGTTACTCTCCCGGACAGGGGGAAATAGTACGAAGCAATGAGCAGTTCTTC.

This clone was counted ten times or more. The chain links TRBV11-2 to TRBJ2-4; maybe TRBD2 (6 bases). Deletions cut 6 bases from V and 11 bases from J, with 17 bases between. This CDR3 has 13 residues. From germline, CDR1 is SGHAT and CDR2 FQNNGV. CDR3 DNA sequence: TGTGCCAGCAGTCAGGGACTCCCGATGGTTCAGTACTTC. Its protein is CASSQGLPMVQYF.

The chain carries TRBV11-3 and TRBJ2-3; D not resolved. Germline assignment: CDR1 SGHNT and CDR2 YENEEA. V lost 0 bases, J lost 0 bases, and 4 bases lay in between. This CDR3 spans 14 amino acids. CDR3 nucleotide sequence: TGTGCCAGCAGCTTAGATCAGAGCACAGATACGCAGTATTTT. Its protein product is CASSLDQSTDTQYF. The entire variable domain, with the rest obtained from reference TRBV11-3 and TRBJ2-3, is as follows: EAGVVQSPRYKIIEKKQPVAFWCNPISGHNTLYWYLQNLGQGPELLIRYENEEAVDDSQLPKDRFSAERLKGVDSTLKIQPAELGDSAVYLCASSLDQSTDTQYFGPGTRLTVL.

In this sample, this clone turned up once. The chain recombines TRBV7-3 with TRBJ2-6, with D possibly being TRBD1 (6 bases). The CDR3 is made up of 16 amino acids. Trimming took 5 bases from V and 0 from J, leaving 11 bases between them. Looked up from germline, CDR1 is SGHTA and CDR2 is FQGTGA. CDR3 in DNA: TGTGCCAGCAGCCCGACAGGTGGCTCTGGGGCCAACGTCCTGACTTTC. Translating gives CASSPTGGSGANVLTF.

This clone was counted once. The CDR3 reads CASSIQGSLGNQPQHF. DNA for the CDR3: TGTGCCAGTAGTATCCAGGGATCCCTGGGCAATCAGCCCCAGCATTTT. This chain uses TRBV19 with TRBJ1-5, with D perhaps matching TRBD1 (5 bases). Germline CDR1 is LNHDA and CDR2 is SQIVND (reference sequence). This CDR3 contains 16 residues. Trimming left V 3 bases short and J 2 bases short, with 14 bases between. The whole variable domain, filled in from reference TRBV19 and TRBJ1-5, reads DGGITQSPKYLFRKEGQNVTLSCEQNLNHDAMYWYRQDPGQGLRLIYYSQIVNDFQKGDIAEGYSVSREKKESFPLTVTSAQKNPTAFYLCASSIQGSLGNQPQHFGDGTRLSIL.

CDR3 in amino acids: CASSDFRGPTYF. The CDR3 DNA is TGCGCCAGCAGTGATTTCAGGGGCCCTACGTACTTC. This sequence joins TRBV10-1 and TRBJ2-7; maybe TRBD1 (6 bases). The CDR3 has 12 amino acids. Germline V CDR1 and CDR2: WNHNN, SYGVQD (reference sequence). The V and J ends lost 3 bases and 12 bases respectively, with 15 bases between them.

The chain employs TRBV5-1 and TRBJ1-2; 7 bases fit TRBD1. CDR1 and CDR2 from the germline V gene are SGHRS and YFSETQ. With V trimmed by 4 bases and J by 8 bases, 8 bases remained unmatched. The CDR3 covers 13 residues. Written as DNA, the CDR3 is TGCGCCAGCAGCCCGGGACAGCTTAACGGCTACACCTTC. It encodes CASSPGQLNGYTF. The whole variable domain, remainder taken from reference TRBV5-1 and TRBJ1-2, is KAGVTQTPRYLIKTRGQQVTLSCSPISGHRSVSWYQQTPGQGLQFLFEYFSETQRNKGNFPGRFSGRQFSNSRSEMNVSTLELGDSALYLCASSPGQLNGYTFGSGTRLTVV.